Below, 22 T cell receptor beta chains from the same sample are listed, as sequenced in a study of cytomegalovirus exposure and HLA in healthy donors. Vbeta (60) and Jbeta (13) primers were used in the PCR. The table came from immunoSEQ multiplex PCR; TCRdb's copy has only in-frame clones and leaves some out. The sample records 50,000 to 70,000 clones, approximately 71% being singletons. Material for sequencing was PBMCs. The receptors derive from a man aged 35 to 55 in good health and CMV-seropositive.

This chain links TRBV6-5 with TRBJ1-6; possible D gene TRBD1, 5 bases. Trimming left V 7 bases short and J 11 bases short, with 12 bases between. The CDR3 runs 12 residues. The germline CDR1 and CDR2 sequences are MNHEY and SVGAGI. The DNA of the CDR3 is TGTGCCAGCACCGGACCGGGGGCACCCCTCCACTTT. Translation gives CASTGPGAPLHF.

In this sample, this clone turned up a few times. The V and J genes are TRBV11-3 and TRBJ2-2, with D possibly TRBD2 on 6 matching bases. Between the trimmed V and J ends, which lost 0 bases and 6 bases, there was a span of 8 bases. Germline V lookup: CDR1 SGHNT, CDR2 YENEEA. The CDR3 extends over 14 amino acids. In DNA form, the CDR3 reads TGTGCCAGCAGCTTAGAAGGGGAGGCCGGGGAGCTGTTTTTT. It codes for CASSLEGEAGELFF. Supplemented by reference TRBV11-3 and TRBJ2-2, the full variable domain reads EAGVVQSPRYKIIEKKQPVAFWCNPISGHNTLYWYLQNLGQGPELLIRYENEEAVDDSQLPKDRFSAERLKGVDSTLKIQPAELGDSAVYLCASSLEGEAGELFFGEGSRLTVL.

This clone appeared a few times. The chain employs TRBV5-6 and TRBJ2-1, with 12 bases fitting TRBD2. With V trimmed by 4 bases and J by 5 bases, 7 bases remained unmatched. Germline V lookup: CDR1 SGHDT, CDR2 YYEEEE. This CDR3 contains 16 residues. Here the CDR3 DNA reads TGTGCCAGCAGCCTTATAGGACTAGCGGGGAACAATGAGCAGTTCTTC. Its protein is CASSLIGLAGNNEQFF.

Only a few counts were recorded for this clone. The chain links TRBV4-3 to TRBJ1-5; D is unresolved. Germline-derived CDR1 and CDR2 are LGHNA and YSLEER. The CDR3 spans 15 residues. V dropped 6 bases and J dropped 0 bases, with 12 bases sitting between them. In DNA form, the CDR3 reads TGCGCCAGCAGGCAGGATTCCTATAGCAATCAGCCCCAGCATTTT. It is translated as CASRQDSYSNQPQHF.

The rearrangement joins TRBV6-1 to TRBJ1-1, with D uncertain. CDR1 and CDR2 (germline): MNHNS, SASEGT. The CDR3 runs to 12 residues. Trimming pared 10 bases from V and 6 bases from J, leaving 15 bases between. CDR3 in DNA: TGTGCCACCTCCCGTCTCACAGCTGAAGCTTTCTTT. Its protein is CATSRLTAEAFF.

The genes are TRBV20-1 and TRBJ1-1; no firm D call. The CDR3 has 11 residues. Per the germline V gene, CDR1 is DFQATT and CDR2 is SNEGSKA (reference sequence). Trimming took 1 base from V and 2 from J, leaving 2 bases between them. The CDR3 DNA reads as TGCAGTGCTAGAGCTAACACTGAAGCTTTCTTT. It yields the protein CSARANTEAFF.

V usage is TRBV14 and J usage is TRBJ1-6; D remains unclear. The CDR3 has 14 amino acids. Per the germline V gene, CDR1 is SGHDN and CDR2 is FVKESK. Trimming pared 0 bases from V and 7 bases from J, leaving 7 bases between. The CDR3 nucleotides are TGTGCCAGCAGCCAAGAAAGAGGGAATTCACCCCTCCACTTT. Encoded protein: CASSQERGNSPLHF.

This chain uses TRBV7-8 with TRBJ1-2; TRBD1 agrees at 9 bases. This CDR3 spans 14 amino acids. The V and J ends lost 5 bases and 2 bases, in that order; junction bases with no gene match: 3. Germline CDR1 and CDR2: SGHVS and FQNEAQ. CDR3 in amino acids: CASSLGTGNYGYTF. As DNA, the CDR3 is TGTGCCAGCAGCCTAGGGACAGGGAACTATGGCTACACCTTC.

This sequence joins TRBV6-5 and TRBJ2-2, with TRBD1 identical over 10 bases. Germline assignment: CDR1 MNHEY and CDR2 SVGAGI. After removal of 6 bases from V and 4 bases from J, the junction contained 5 bases not matched to a gene. This CDR3 region has 15 residues. CDR3 in amino acids: CASSRDRGSTGELFF. The CDR3 bases are TGTGCCAGCAGCCGGGACAGGGGTAGCACCGGGGAGCTGTTTTTT.

This clone came up a few times. This chain connects TRBV7-6 to TRBJ1-5; D perhaps matches TRBD1 (5 bases). Germline V gives CDR1 SGHVS, CDR2 FNYEAQ. This CDR3 contains 16 residues. V shed 2 bases and J shed 0 bases, with 11 bases lying between them. The CDR3 sequence: CASSLQSGPSNQPQHF. CDR3 nucleotide sequence: TGTGCCAGCAGCTTACAATCAGGGCCTAGCAATCAGCCCCAGCATTTT.

The V gene is TRBV7-8, the J gene TRBJ1-2, with 8 nucleotides matching TRBD1. This CDR3 spans 15 amino acids. Germline loops: CDR1 SGHVS, CDR2 FQNEAQ. The J segment lost 0 bases and the V segment lost 4 bases, leaving 4 bases of the junction unmatched. The CDR3: CASSSSDRANYGYTF. The CDR3 DNA follows: TGTGCCAGCAGCTCCTCGGACAGGGCTAACTATGGCTACACCTTC. The full variable domain, its missing parts supplied by reference TRBV7-8 and TRBJ1-2, is GAGVSQSPRYKVAKRGQDVALRCDPISGHVSLFWYQQALGQGPEFLTYFQNEAQLDKSGLPSDRFFAERPEGSVSTLKIQRTQQEDSAVYLCASSSSDRANYGYTFGSGTRLTVV.

V is TRBV6-1 and J is TRBJ2-7, with 7 bases matching TRBD2. Germline-derived CDR1 and CDR2 are MNHNS and SASEGT. The length of the CDR3 is 13 residues. The V and J ends lost 3 bases and 2 bases, in that order; junction bases with no gene match: 1. This chain's CDR3 is CASSDRGAYEQYF. Written as DNA, the CDR3 is TGTGCCAGCAGTGACCGGGGGGCCTACGAGCAGTACTTC.

The chain recombines TRBV7-9 with TRBJ1-2; no clear D gene. CDR3 length: 16 residues. Trimming took off 4 bases at V and 3 bases at J, with 18 bases between the two ends. CDR1 and CDR2 (germline): SEHNR, FQNEAQ (reference sequence). The CDR3 nucleotides read TGTGCCAGCAGCTCTCATTCGGGGAATTGGCACTATGGCTACACCTTC. This encodes CASSSHSGNWHYGYTF.

The V and J genes are TRBV4-3 and TRBJ1-2, with TRBD1 matching over 7 bases. Per the germline V gene, CDR1 is LGHNA and CDR2 is YSLEER. The CDR3 has 16 residues. V lost 0 bases, J lost 4 bases, and 8 bases stayed unmatched. The CDR3 here is CASSQDKTGRIYGYTF. The CDR3 bases are TGCGCCAGCAGCCAAGATAAGACAGGGCGGATCTATGGCTACACCTTC.

This sequence joins TRBV2 and TRBJ1-6; 8 bases map to TRBD1. With 4 bases clipped from V and 7 bases from J, the junction kept 6 bases outside the gene matches. The V gene's germline CDR1 is SNHLY and CDR2 FYNNEI. The CDR3 runs to 15 residues. CDR3 residues: CASSARQGPNSPLHF. The CDR3 coding sequence is TGTGCCAGCAGTGCCCGACAGGGGCCAAATTCACCCCTCCACTTT.

This chain connects TRBV5-1 to TRBJ2-7; 8 bases align to TRBD2. CDR1 is SGHRS and CDR2 is YFSETQ in the germline V gene. Losses at the gene ends were 4 bases for V and 6 bases for J; bases not matched to a gene: 12. The CDR3 has 15 residues. As DNA, the CDR3 is TGCGCCAGCAGCCGGGAGGGGACGCTGGGCTCCGAGCAGTACTTC. Its protein product is CASSREGTLGSEQYF.

The genes are TRBV13 and TRBJ2-2, with 8 bases fitting TRBD2. The CDR3 consists of 15 residues. In germline, CDR1 is PRHDT, CDR2 FYEKMQ (reference sequence). V gave up 4 bases and J gave up 5 bases; unmatched junction bases: 6. The CDR3 region has the DNA TGTGCCAGCAGCTCTTCGGAGCGGGGGACCGGGGAGCTGTTTTTT. Translation gives CASSSSERGTGELFF.

V and J are TRBV6-5 and TRBJ2-1; weak D call: TRBD1 (6 bases). Trimming removed 5 bases at V and 8 bases at J, with 19 bases between. The germline V gene has CDR1 MNHEY and CDR2 SVGAGI. This CDR3 contains 15 residues. Written as DNA, the CDR3 is TGTGCCAGCAGTCCTGAACTACAGGGTAACGATGAGCAGTTCTTC. Its translation is CASSPELQGNDEQFF.

V usage is TRBV2 and J usage is TRBJ2-2; 9 nucleotides agree with TRBD2. The CDR3 length is 15 residues. Trimming removed 3 bases from V and 4 bases from J; junction bases left unmatched: 3. Germline CDR1 SNHLY, CDR2 FYNNEI. In nucleotides, the CDR3 is TGTGCCAGCAGTGACCCAGCGGGGGGCACCGGGGAGCTGTTTTTT. Translation: CASSDPAGGTGELFF.

This clone was recorded a few times. This sequence joins TRBV6-5 and TRBJ1-1, with D possibly being TRBD1 (5 bases). Germline CDR1 and CDR2: MNHEY and SVGAGI. This CDR3 region has 15 residues. V lost 0 bases, J lost 5 bases, and 13 bases lay in between. In DNA, the CDR3 is TGTGCCAGCAGTTACTCTGAGCAGGGCTGGACTGAAGCTTTCTTT. Translating gives CASSYSEQGWTEAFF.

The chain couples TRBV7-9 to TRBJ1-2, with D possibly being TRBD1 (5 bases). Germline CDR1 SEHNR, CDR2 FQNEAQ (reference sequence). Trimming left V 5 bases short and J 0 bases short, with 13 bases between. The CDR3 has 15 residues. The chain's CDR3 is CASSLTGYSNYGYTF. CDR3 sequence (DNA): TGTGCCAGCAGCCTAACAGGATACTCTAACTATGGCTACACCTTC.

A few counts support this clone. The rearrangement links TRBV5-1 to TRBJ1-1; no reliable D call. V was cut by 4 bases and J by 11 bases, with 9 bases left in between. The CDR3 runs 10 residues. Germline V CDR1 and CDR2: SGHRS, YFSETQ. CDR3 residues: CASSRREAFF. The CDR3 bases are TGCGCCAGCAGCCGCCGGGAGGCTTTCTTT.